This TCR beta chain stems from a study of blood T cell repertoires in COVID-19. TCRdb's table, derived via immunoSEQ multiplex PCR, lists solely in-frame clones and lacks some. The table shows around 60,000 clones, with 88% occurring only once. The ends were cut back, 0 bases at V and 4 bases at J, with 9 bases in the middle. The CDR3 spans 14 residues. Germline values: CDR1 LGHNA, CDR2 YSLEER. The sequenced sample consisted of peripheral blood. The source of this sequence is a human donor in a cohort sampled during active COVID-19. The chain carries TRBV4-3 and TRBJ2-5, with a weak D call TRBD2 (5 bases). CDR3 residues: CASSQDLAGETQYF. The CDR3 nucleotides read TGCGCCAGCAGCCAAGACCTAGCTGGAGAGACCCAGTACTTC.